The 10 T cell receptor beta chains below come from one sample, sequenced in a study of CD4 T cells in relation to SARS-CoV-2 and coronaviruses (dated by TCRdb to the early 2020s). Receptors were amplified or captured by the immunoSEQ multiplex PCR assay. In TCRdb, the immuneACCESS table is reduced to in-frame sequences with V and J assigned. These tables do not hold every clone; where another copy was compared, an unresolved V gene accounts for under half, and the others remain unexplained. The sample profile shows 20,000 to 25,000 clones; around 72% of them were found once. Approximately 15% of the sample is taken by the ten largest. CD4+ T cells from unexposed donors were collected before the COVID-19 pandemic (2011-2018). After 10 days of culture, CD4+ T cells were isolated with the EasySep CD4+ T cell isolation kit. Which antigens these TCRs recognize remains unknown. Sequencing used CD4+ T cells from PBMCs, cultured in vitro. The source of these receptors is a human donor in good health.

This clone was counted only a few times. This chain connects TRBV7-2 to TRBJ2-7, with D tentatively TRBD1 or TRBD2 (5 bases each). Trimming removed 1 base from V and 2 bases from J, with 12 bases in between. Germline CDR1 and CDR2: SGHTA and FQGNSA. The CDR3 totals 15 residues. The CDR3 DNA reads TGTGCCAGCAGCTTAGGGCAGGGAGCCCCCTACGAGCAGTACTTC. Its protein product is CASSLGQGAPYEQYF.

The J gene is TRBJ2-7, the V gene TRBV13; 9 bases agree with TRBD1. The V gene end was trimmed by 5 bases and the J gene end by 4 bases; junction bases not matched to a gene: 12. Germline CDR1 is PRHDT and CDR2 is FYEKMQ (reference sequence). This CDR3 comprises 16 residues. The CDR3 DNA is TGTGCCAGCAGCCCCAGAGTGGGACAGGGTGGGTACGAGCAGTACTTC. Protein: CASSPRVGQGGYEQYF.

In DNA, the CDR3 is TGTGCCAGCAGCGAAGGGGTACGGGGCACCGGGGAGCTGTTTTTT. This sequence encodes CASSEGVRGTGELFF. The chain recombines TRBV6-4 with TRBJ2-2; either TRBD1 or TRBD2 may fit D (5 bases each). Germline loops: CDR1 MRHNA, CDR2 SNTAGT. The CDR3 is 15 residues long. The V and J ends lost 6 bases and 4 bases respectively, with 15 bases between them.

The rearrangement joins TRBV20-1 to TRBJ2-7; 8 bases fit TRBD2. Per germline, CDR1 DFQATT and CDR2 SNEGSKA (reference sequence). The CDR3 is 16 residues long. V shed 3 bases, J shed 3 bases, and the junction held 13 bases outside the gene matches. This CDR3 is CSASSSELAAIYEQYF. CDR3 nucleotides: TGCAGTGCTAGTTCTTCGGAACTAGCGGCGATCTACGAGCAGTACTTC.

The rearrangement joins TRBV7-2 to TRBJ2-7; D may correspond to TRBD1 or TRBD2 (7 bases each). The CDR3 is 14 amino acids. Per the germline V gene, CDR1 is SGHTA and CDR2 is FQGNSA. V dropped 2 bases and J dropped 3 bases, with 11 bases sitting between them. In nucleotides, the CDR3 is TGTGCCAGCAGCTTACAGGGGGGGTACTACGAGCAGTACTTC. It encodes CASSLQGGYYEQYF. Combining the CDR3 with reference TRBV7-2 and TRBJ2-7 gives the whole variable domain GAGVSQSPSNKVTEKGKDVELRCDPISGHTALYWYRQSLGQGLEFLIYFQGNSAPDKSGLPSDRFSAERTGGSVSTLTIQRTQQEDSAVYLCASSLQGGYYEQYFGPGTRLTVT.

The chain links TRBV19 to TRBJ2-7; no firm D call. CDR1 and CDR2 from the germline V gene are LNHDA and SQIVND (reference sequence). The germline V and J ends were trimmed by 3 bases and 5 bases, with 17 bases remaining between them. The CDR3 spans 15 residues. The CDR3 bases are TGTGCCAGTAGTATGGCCCTTGGCAGGTTGCACGAGCAGTACTTC. This encodes CASSMALGRLHEQYF. The full variable domain, in which reference TRBV19 and TRBJ2-7 provide the parts outside the CDR3, is DGGITQSPKYLFRKEGQNVTLSCEQNLNHDAMYWYRQDPGQGLRLIYYSQIVNDFQKGDIAEGYSVSREKKESFPLTVTSAQKNPTAFYLCASSMALGRLHEQYFGPGTRLTVT.

The chain combines TRBV7-9 with TRBJ2-3; 8 positions match TRBD2. Trimming removed 4 bases from V and 14 bases from J; junction bases left unmatched: 11. CDR1 is SEHNR, CDR2 FQNEAQ, per germline (reference sequence). This CDR3 contains 13 residues. The CDR3 region has the DNA TGTGCCAGCAGCTCCCCCGGGACTAGAGGTTGGTATTTT. Translating gives CASSSPGTRGWYF.

This clone was picked up one time. The rearrangement joins TRBV11-1 to TRBJ2-7, with D possibly TRBD2 on 7 matching bases. Germline V lookup: CDR1 SGHAT, CDR2 FQDESV (reference sequence). The CDR3 spans 14 residues. The germline V and J ends were trimmed by 3 bases and 4 bases, with 13 bases remaining between them. The CDR3 DNA sequence: TGTGCCAGCAGCTTCGAGGGGGGGCCTTACGAGCAGTACTTC. It is translated as CASSFEGGPYEQYF.

This chain links TRBV20-1 with TRBJ2-3, with D unclear. V shed 6 bases and J shed 1 base, with 5 bases lying between them. Germline V gene sequence: CDR1 DFQATT, CDR2 SNEGSKA (reference sequence). The CDR3 contains 11 residues. The CDR3 DNA sequence: TGCAGTGCCCTCGGCACAGATACGCAGTATTTT. Encoded protein: CSALGTDTQYF.

The V gene is TRBV2, the J gene TRBJ1-5; no definite D call. CDR3 length: 14 amino acids. Trimming shortened V by 4 bases and J by 5 bases, and 12 bases separated the two germline ends. The germline V gene has CDR1 SNHLY and CDR2 FYNNEI. The CDR3 DNA follows: TGTGCCAGCAGTGTGGGAGGAGGCTATCAGCCCCAGCATTTT. Its translation is CASSVGGGYQPQHF.